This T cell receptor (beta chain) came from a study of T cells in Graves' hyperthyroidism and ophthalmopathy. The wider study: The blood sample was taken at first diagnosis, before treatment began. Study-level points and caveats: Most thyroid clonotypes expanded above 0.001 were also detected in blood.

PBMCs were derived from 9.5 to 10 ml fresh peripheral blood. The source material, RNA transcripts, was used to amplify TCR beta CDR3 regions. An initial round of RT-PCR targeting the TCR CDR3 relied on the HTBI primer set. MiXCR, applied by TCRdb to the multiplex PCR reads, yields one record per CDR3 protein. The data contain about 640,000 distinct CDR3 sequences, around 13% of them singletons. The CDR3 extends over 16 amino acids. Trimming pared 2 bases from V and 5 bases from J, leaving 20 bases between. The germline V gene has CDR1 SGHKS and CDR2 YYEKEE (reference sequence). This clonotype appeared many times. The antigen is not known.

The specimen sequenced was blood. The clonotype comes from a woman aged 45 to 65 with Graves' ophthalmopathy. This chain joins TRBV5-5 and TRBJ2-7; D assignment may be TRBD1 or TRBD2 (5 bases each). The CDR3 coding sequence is TGTGCCAGCAGCTTAAGCGCCGGGGCGGTCCTGAACGAGCAGTACTTC. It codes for CASSLSAGAVLNEQYF.